The next 10 T cell receptor beta chains were all read from a single sample in a study of identical twins (dated by TCRdb to the mid-2010s). Library preparation was by 5' RACE. The sequencing machine was an Illumina HiSeq 2000. TCRdb cleaned the public reads at Q25 with fastp, built clones with MiXCR and kept in-frame beta chains. CDR3 protein duplicates are merged, each entry listing the most common genes and DNA. This sample has about 570,000 distinct CDR3 sequences in its table, and 9.6% of those were observed once. The ten biggest clones cover under 3% of the sample. In addition, the sample was reused for a study of yellow fever vaccine responses in identical twins.

Sequencing was performed on PBMCs. Every receptor here comes from a woman aged 18-29 years in good health.

This clonotype was observed a handful of times. The genes are TRBV29-1 and TRBJ2-2; unclear D gene. Germline CDR1 is SQVTM and CDR2 is ANQGSEA. V was pared by 7 bases and J by 4 bases, with 10 bases between. This CDR3 is built from 12 residues. The DNA of the CDR3 is TGCAGCGCCCCCCTGGGCACCGGGGAGCTGTTTTTT. Translation gives CSAPLGTGELFF.

There are many counts of this clonotype. The chain couples TRBV7-9 to TRBJ2-1; 7 nucleotides line up with TRBD2. The CDR3 covers 15 residues. The germline V gene has CDR1 SEHNR and CDR2 FQNEAQ (reference sequence). V was pared by 3 bases and J by 8 bases, with 10 bases of the junction left unmatched. The CDR3 loop is CASSFYNGRLDEQFF. The CDR3 nucleotides are TGTGCCAGCAGCTTTTATAACGGGAGGCTCGATGAGCAGTTCTTC.

The chain carries TRBV14 and TRBJ1-2, with D unresolved. Germline V gene lookup returns CDR1 SGHDN and CDR2 FVKESK. V lost 4 bases and J 1 base, leaving 16 bases between the germline ends. This CDR3 comprises 16 residues. Here the CDR3 reads CASSPLDGIGNYGYTF. In DNA form, the CDR3 reads TGTGCCAGCAGCCCACTGGACGGGATCGGTAACTATGGCTACACCTTC. The full variable domain, completed using reference TRBV14 and TRBJ1-2, is EAGVTQFPSHSVIEKGQTVTLRCDPISGHDNLYWYRRVMGKEIKFLLHFVKESKQDESGMPNNRFLAERTGGTYSTLKVQPAELEDSGVYFCASSPLDGIGNYGYTFGSGTRLTVV.

V and J are TRBV6-5 and TRBJ1-5, with D uncertain. Trimming removed 2 bases from V and 3 bases from J, with 5 bases in between. Germline assignment: CDR1 MNHEY and CDR2 SVGAGI. The CDR3 is 13 amino acids. This CDR3 is CASSYVPNQPQHF. The CDR3 nucleotides read TGTGCCAGCAGTTACGTTCCCAATCAGCCCCAGCATTTT.

This clonotype came up a few times. The chain joins TRBV20-1 to TRBJ2-1, with D possibly TRBD2 on 6 matching bases. The CDR3 is 8 amino acids. Germline loops: CDR1 DFQATT, CDR2 SNEGSKA (reference sequence). Trimming pared 3 bases from V and 15 bases from J, leaving 6 bases between. Here the CDR3 reads CSAREGFF. CDR3 DNA sequence: TGCAGTGCTAGGGAGGGGTTCTTC.

The gene calls are TRBV4-2 and TRBJ2-5, with 8 bases aligning to TRBD2. The CDR3 is made up of 13 amino acids. V was pared by 4 bases and J by 7 bases, with 5 bases of the junction left unmatched. CDR1 and CDR2 (germline): LGHNA, YNFKEQ. CDR3 region: CASSPFLAGTQYF. In DNA, the CDR3 is TGTGCCAGCAGCCCCTTCCTAGCGGGGACCCAGTACTTC.

The V call is TRBV12-3 or TRBV12-4, the J call TRBJ2-3; 9 positions agree with TRBD2. The length of the CDR3 is 19 residues. V gave up 6 bases and J gave up 5 bases; unmatched junction bases: 21. The DNA for the CDR3 is TGTGCCAGCAGCCCGATCTGGGAGGAGCCGGCGGGAGGGCAAGATACGCAGTATTTT. This codes for CASSPIWEEPAGGQDTQYF.

The chain is built from TRBV6-5 and TRBJ1-2; no definite D call. Germline V lookup: CDR1 MNHEY, CDR2 SVGAGI. CDR3 length equals 16 residues. V was shortened by 0 bases and J by 0 bases, with 11 bases between the two germline ends. The CDR3 sequence: CASSYSMAGSNYGYTF. CDR3 coding DNA: TGTGCCAGCAGTTACTCGATGGCAGGTTCTAACTATGGCTACACCTTC.

The chain couples TRBV6-2 or TRBV6-3 to TRBJ2-7, with unresolved D. The V and J ends lost 2 bases and 3 bases respectively, with 11 bases between them. CDR1 and CDR2 (germline): MNHEY, SVGEGT. This CDR3 contains 14 residues. The CDR3: CASSYPAPLYEQYF. As DNA, the CDR3 is TGTGCCAGCAGTTACCCGGCCCCCCTCTACGAGCAGTACTTC.

At least ten counts were recorded for this clonotype. This chain links TRBV5-1 with TRBJ2-7; D ambiguous. The germline V gene has CDR1 SGHRS and CDR2 YFSETQ. The V end was cut by 3 bases, the J end by 4 bases, with 14 bases between. The CDR3 contains 14 residues. CDR3 coding DNA: TGCGCCAGCAGCTCCCCTCGAGATTTATACGAGCAGTACTTC. This translates into CASSSPRDLYEQYF. The full variable domain, completed using reference TRBV5-1 and TRBJ2-7, is KAGVTQTPRYLIKTRGQQVTLSCSPISGHRSVSWYQQTPGQGLQFLFEYFSETQRNKGNFPGRFSGRQFSNSRSEMNVSTLELGDSALYLCASSSPRDLYEQYFGPGTRLTVT.